This passage covers 13 T cell receptor beta chains from one sample sequenced in a study of T cells in women clearing cervical HPV infection (dated 2018 in TCRdb). Library prep was done by the immunoSEQ multiplex PCR assay. Not all clones reach the TCRdb copy of this immuneACCESS table, which keeps in-frame sequences only. Checked studies attribute under half of the gap to unresolved V genes and leave the rest unexplained. For this sample, the table gives around 30,000 clones. The ten biggest clones cover about 3% of the sample. Sequencing was performed on blood buffy coat. These receptor sequences come from a woman between 18 and 69 years old with a cervical HPV16 infection that either progressed to CIN3+ or cleared (not recorded which).

Turning to this clone: The read ends 3 residues early relative to the CDR3; the germline J gene fills the gap. The chain combines TRBV20-1 with TRBJ1-6, with unresolved D. Germline V gene lookup returns CDR1 DFQATT and CDR2 SNEGSKA (reference sequence). The germline V and J ends were trimmed by 6 bases and 5 bases, with 8 bases remaining between them. CDR3 size: 12 residues. Here the CDR3 reads CSARGNNSPLHF. The part of the CDR3 DNA that was read is TGCAGTGCCCGCGGGAATAATTCACCC.

Notes on this clone: The CDR3 is cut off 3 residues early in the read; its end comes from the germline J gene. The chain carries TRBV20-1 and TRBJ2-3; a weak D match, TRBD1 (5 bases). Trimming took 2 bases from V and 3 from J, leaving 6 bases between them. Germline V gives CDR1 DFQATT, CDR2 SNEGSKA (reference sequence). The CDR3 totals 12 residues. CDR3 DNA, as far as it was read: TGCAGTGCTAGACAGGGTACAGATACG. Residues: CSARQGTDT. The CDR3 in full is CSARQGTDTQYF.

A note on this clone: The read ends 3 residues shy of where the CDR3 ends; the end is completed using the germline J gene. This chain links TRBV10-3 with TRBJ2-5; 7 positions agree with TRBD1. The CDR3 runs to 17 residues. Germline CDR1 and CDR2: ENHRY and SYGVKD. V lost 3 bases, J lost 4 bases, and 14 bases stayed unmatched. The CDR3: CAISDPYRTGVAETQYF. CDR3 DNA (partial): TGTGCCATCAGTGACCCTTACCGCACAGGGGTGGCAGAGACC.

The CDR3 region is CSVVWGAAGANVLFF. The sequenced part of the CDR3 DNA is TGCAGCGTTGTGTGGGGGGCTGCGGGGGCCAACGTG. The genes are TRBV29-1 and TRBJ2-2, with D perhaps TRBD2 (7 bases). The read gets to within 3 residues of the CDR3 end, and the germline J gene fills in the rest. This CDR3 is built from 15 residues. The germline V gene has CDR1 SQVTM and CDR2 ANQGSEA.

To note about this clone: The read terminates 3 residues ahead of where the CDR3 ends, so the germline J gene completes it. V gene TRBV7-2 combines with J gene TRBJ2-7; 9 nucleotides line up with TRBD1. Germline CDR1 and CDR2: SGHTA and FQGNSA. Unmatched junction bases numbered 1, after V lost 5 bases and J lost 2 bases. The CDR3 loop spans 13 amino acids. The part of the CDR3 DNA that was read is TGTGCCAGCAGCCGACAGGGGGCCTACGAG. Translating it yields CASSRQGAYE. The whole CDR3 region reads CASSRQGAYEQYF.

Of note for this clone: The read ends 3 residues before the CDR3 terminus; that terminus is restored from the germline J gene. The chain carries TRBV20-1 and TRBJ1-4; 9 nucleotides align to TRBD1. Germline V lookup: CDR1 DFQATT, CDR2 SNEGSKA (reference sequence). This CDR3 has 14 amino acids. The CDR3 bases that were read are TGCAGTGCGGGACAGGGCCGGGGAAATTCACCA. This sequence encodes CSAGQGRGNSP. In full, the CDR3 is CSAGQGRGNSPLFF.

The sequenced CDR3 bases are TGTGCCAGCAGCCAATCGAGGGGGAGCGAG. This sequence encodes CASSQSRGSE. The whole CDR3 sequence is CASSQSRGSEQYF. The chain recombines TRBV16 with TRBJ2-7; tentatively, D is TRBD1 (6 bases). Sequencing ends 3 residues short of the CDR3 end; the germline J gene provides the rest. The CDR3 is 13 residues long. With 0 bases removed from V and 6 bases from J, the gap between germline ends came to 9 bases. Germline V gives CDR1 KGHSY, CDR2 FQNENV.

For this clone: The CDR3 goes on 3 residues after the read ends, and that part is filled in from the germline J gene. The V gene is TRBV18, the J gene TRBJ1-4; no definite D call. The V gene's germline CDR1 is KGHSH and CDR2 LQKENI. The CDR3 runs 12 residues. CDR3 amino acids: CASSPGSLPLFF. Incomplete CDR3 DNA: TGTGCCAGCTCCCCGGGGTCTCTCCCA. Based on the CDR3 plus reference TRBV18 and TRBJ1-4, the full variable domain is NAGVMQNPRHLVRRRGQEARLRCSPMKGHSHVYWYRQLPEEGLKFMVYLQKENIIDESGMPKERFSAEFPKEGPSILRIQQVVRGDSAAYFCASSPGSLPLFFGSGTQLSVL.

Details on this clone: The read falls 3 residues short of the CDR3 end, and the missing part is taken from the germline J gene. V is TRBV7-6 and J is TRBJ2-3, with 9 bases fitting TRBD2. The CDR3 runs to 15 residues. CDR1 SGHVS and CDR2 FNYEAQ come from the germline V gene. The covered CDR3 bases are TGTGCCAGCAGCTTAAATAGCGGGGGTACGGAGACG. Amino acid sequence: CASSLNSGGTET. The full CDR3 protein is CASSLNSGGTETQYF.

Concerning this clone itself: The read comes to an end 3 residues before the CDR3 does, leaving the germline J gene to fill in the end. The V and J genes are TRBV7-8 and TRBJ2-5; 8 bases are shared with TRBD1. Per germline, CDR1 SGHVS and CDR2 FQNEAQ. The CDR3 length is 17 residues. V trimming: 5 bases; J trimming: 7 bases; junction bases outside the gene matches: 18. The CDR3 DNA, read in part, is TGTGCCAGCAGCCGAATCCCACGGACAGGGCCCCCCGGGACC. As protein: CASSRIPRTGPPGT. In full, the CDR3 reads CASSRIPRTGPPGTQYF.

Turning to this clone: The sequenced fragment ends 3 residues before the CDR3 boundary, so the rest is inferred from the germline J gene. The chain uses TRBV20-1 and TRBJ2-7; 11 bases match TRBD2. The trim removed 6 bases at V and 2 bases at J, leaving 12 bases unmatched. This CDR3 contains 16 residues. Germline V gives CDR1 DFQATT, CDR2 SNEGSKA (reference sequence). CDR3 sequence: CSAHDTLAGGTYEQYF. Incomplete CDR3 DNA: TGCAGTGCGCACGACACTCTAGCGGGGGGCACCTACGAG.

Of note for this clone: The DNA ends 3 residues before the CDR3 does, and the rest of the CDR3 is filled in from the germline J gene. Different DNA sequences within this sample yield the same CDR3. V and J are TRBV6-4 and TRBJ2-5; TRBD2 agrees at 13 bases. J was trimmed by 4 bases and V by 2 bases; bases with no gene match: 13. The CDR3 has 19 residues. Germline V lookup: CDR1 MRHNA, CDR2 SNTAGT. The CDR3 is CASSDPILAGGPNGETQYF. The CDR3 bases that were read are TGTGCCAGCAGTGACCCGATACTAGCGGGGGGGCCCAATGGAGAGACC.

In the case of this clone: The read terminates 3 residues ahead of where the CDR3 ends, so the germline J gene completes it. The chain combines TRBV10-3 with TRBJ2-7; a possible D gene is TRBD1 (5 bases). The CDR3 is made up of 12 amino acids. The V gene lost 6 bases and the J gene lost 4 bases, with 10 bases spanning the gap. Germline assignment: CDR1 ENHRY and CDR2 SYGVKD. CDR3 DNA (partial): TGTGCCATCAGCGAAGGGGTATACGAG. Translated, it gives CAISEGVYE. In full, the CDR3 is CAISEGVYEQYF.